Below are 20 T cell receptor beta chains sequenced from a single sample in a study of blood T cell repertoires in COVID-19. TCRdb's copy holds only in-frame clones and misses some; the assay was immunoSEQ multiplex PCR. The sample comprises over 250,000 clones, 88% of which are singletons, and 2% to 2.5% rests with the top ten. Sequences were obtained from PBMCs or T cells enriched from blood (not recorded which). These receptors all stem from a woman aged 60 to 75 in a cohort exposed to, infected with or recovered from COVID-19 (not recorded which).

The chain employs TRBV6-5 and TRBJ1-6, with D possibly being TRBD1 (6 bases). CDR3 length equals 15 residues. Trimming removed 7 bases from V and 9 bases from J, with 19 bases in between. The germline gives CDR1 MNHEY, CDR2 SVGAGI. The CDR3 DNA follows: TGTGCCAGCACTCCGGACAGACTGAAGGGTTCACCCCTCCACTTT. This codes for CASTPDRLKGSPLHF.

Only a few counts were recorded for this clone. CDR3 bases: TGTGCCAGCAGCTTACACGGGGGTAAGACAGAGGAGTACTTC. This sequence encodes CASSLHGGKTEEYF. This chain links TRBV7-2 with TRBJ2-4, with D perhaps matching TRBD2 (6 bases). The ends were cut back, 2 bases at V and 14 bases at J, with 19 bases in the middle. The V gene's germline CDR1 is SGHTA and CDR2 FQGNSA. The CDR3 consists of 14 residues.

This clone was picked up a small number of times. The rearrangement joins TRBV2 to TRBJ2-7; possible D gene TRBD2, 5 bases. Trimming removed 3 bases at V and 3 bases at J, with 15 bases between. In germline, CDR1 is SNHLY, CDR2 FYNNEI. This CDR3 has 15 amino acids. CDR3 bases: TGTGCCAGCAGTGATGTCACAGCGGAGTTCTACGAGCAGTACTTC. Translating it yields CASSDVTAEFYEQYF. The whole variable domain, remainder taken from reference TRBV2 and TRBJ2-7, is EPEVTQTPSHQVTQMGQEVILRCVPISNHLYFYWYRQILGQKVEFLVSFYNNEISEKSEIFDDQFSVERPDGSNFTLKIRSTKLEDSAMYFCASSDVTAEFYEQYFGPGTRLTVT.

The V and J genes are TRBV4-1 and TRBJ2-5, with 12 bases lining up with TRBD2. This CDR3 is 18 amino acids long. From germline, CDR1 is MGHRA and CDR2 YSYEKL. The junction had 8 bases not matched to a gene; V was cut back by 2 bases and J by 1 base. As DNA, the CDR3 is TGCGCCAGCAGCCAAACCGAGGCTAGCGGGGGGGCCCAAGAGACCCAGTACTTC. The encoded protein is CASSQTEASGGAQETQYF.

The J gene is TRBJ1-1, the V gene TRBV5-4; 9 positions agree with TRBD1. V shed 4 bases, J shed 5 bases, and the junction held 12 bases outside the gene matches. Germline CDR1 reads SGHNT; CDR2 reads YYREEE (reference sequence). This CDR3 has 16 amino acids. CDR3 region: CASSTGQGTGETEAFF. In DNA form, the CDR3 reads TGTGCCAGCAGCACTGGACAGGGGACGGGAGAGACTGAAGCTTTCTTT.

The chain is built from TRBV24-1 and TRBJ2-2; weak D call: TRBD2 (5 bases). Germline-derived CDR1 and CDR2 are KGHDR and SFDVKD. The CDR3 loop spans 15 amino acids. V lost 4 bases and J lost 2, with 10 bases in between. For the CDR3, the DNA is TGTGCCACCAGTGAGGTCAGGACTAACACCGGGGAGCTGTTTTTT. It specifies CATSEVRTNTGELFF.

This chain links TRBV7-3 with TRBJ2-3, with 8 bases that match TRBD1. CDR3 length: 15 residues. Trimming cost V 5 bases and J 1 base; bases outside gene matches: 5. Germline V gene sequence: CDR1 SGHTA, CDR2 FQGTGA. The CDR3 DNA sequence: TGTGCCAGCAGCCTCAGGGGGCTCGGCACAGATACGCAGTATTTT. Translation gives CASSLRGLGTDTQYF.

The chain recombines TRBV7-9 with TRBJ2-3; the D is unclear. Trimming removed 2 bases at V and 5 bases at J, with 8 bases between. The CDR3 runs to 13 residues. The V gene's germline CDR1 is SEHNR and CDR2 FQNEAQ (reference sequence). Here the CDR3 DNA reads TGTGCCAGCAGCTTATTTAGAGAAGATACGCAGTATTTT. The encoded protein is CASSLFREDTQYF.

The chain joins TRBV11-2 to TRBJ2-1; 9 bases match TRBD1. V was clipped by 5 bases and J by 1 base; unmatched bases: 12. There are 18 residues in the CDR3. Germline-derived CDR1 and CDR2 are SGHAT and FQNNGV. The DNA of the CDR3 is TGTGCCAGCAGCCCCCGGCTGGACAGGGGAAGGTCCTACAATGAGCAGTTCTTC. This codes for CASSPRLDRGRSYNEQFF.

V usage is TRBV11-2 and J usage is TRBJ1-1; D not certain. Deletions cut 7 bases from V and 2 bases from J, with 14 bases between. This CDR3 has 14 residues. Germline CDR1 is SGHAT and CDR2 is FQNNGV. The CDR3 loop reads CASTDRGINTEAFF. The CDR3 bases are TGTGCCAGCACTGATCGCGGGATCAACACTGAAGCTTTCTTT.

The chain uses TRBV7-2 and TRBJ1-2, with D perhaps matching TRBD1 (5 bases). CDR1 is SGHTA and CDR2 is FQGNSA in the germline V gene. Trimming took off 0 bases at V and 0 bases at J, with 11 bases between the two ends. This CDR3 is 16 amino acids long. The CDR3 here is CASSLAWGGANYGYTF. CDR3 nucleotides: TGTGCCAGCAGCTTAGCGTGGGGCGGAGCTAACTATGGCTACACCTTC.

V usage is TRBV5-1 and J usage is TRBJ2-7; 7 positions agree with TRBD2. This CDR3 is built from 16 residues. V gave up 5 bases and J gave up 1 base; unmatched junction bases: 12. Germline CDR1 is SGHRS and CDR2 is YFSETQ. CDR3 residues: CASRGTYGGGSYEQYF. CDR3 coding DNA: TGCGCCAGCAGAGGGACCTACGGGGGAGGGTCCTACGAGCAGTACTTC.

The J gene is TRBJ1-6, the V gene TRBV5-1, with 8 bases lining up with TRBD1. The germline V gene has CDR1 SGHRS and CDR2 YFSETQ. Trimming removed 7 bases from V and 7 bases from J; junction bases left unmatched: 7. CDR3 length: 14 residues. CDR3 protein: CASRWTGSNSPLHF. The DNA of the CDR3 is TGCGCCAGCCGATGGACAGGGTCAAATTCACCCCTCCACTTT. The full variable domain, its missing parts supplied by reference TRBV5-1 and TRBJ1-6, is KAGVTQTPRYLIKTRGQQVTLSCSPISGHRSVSWYQQTPGQGLQFLFEYFSETQRNKGNFPGRFSGRQFSNSRSEMNVSTLELGDSALYLCASRWTGSNSPLHFGNGTRLTVT.

Of note for this clone: The sample holds other DNA sequences that translate to the same CDR3. The rearrangement uses TRBV5-1 and TRBJ1-3; no definite D call. Per the germline V gene, CDR1 is SGHRS and CDR2 is YFSETQ. V shed 3 bases and J shed 0 bases, with 4 bases lying between them. The CDR3 contains 13 residues. In nucleotides, the CDR3 is TGCGCCAGCAGCTGGAGCTCTGGAAACACCATATATTTT. Protein: CASSWSSGNTIYF.

This chain joins TRBV13 and TRBJ1-1; a weak D match, TRBD1 (5 bases). The CDR3 is 14 amino acids. CDR1 and CDR2 from the germline V gene are PRHDT and FYEKMQ (reference sequence). Trimming took 4 bases from V and 1 from J, leaving 10 bases between them. In DNA, the CDR3 is TGTGCCAGCAGCTCGGGACTACCGAACACTGAAGCTTTCTTT. It encodes CASSSGLPNTEAFF.

This chain uses TRBV7-9 with TRBJ1-1, with D perhaps matching TRBD1 (5 bases). CDR1 is SEHNR and CDR2 is FQNEAQ in the germline V gene (reference sequence). The CDR3 runs to 12 residues. Trimming removed 4 bases from V and 6 bases from J, with 9 bases in between. The CDR3 coding sequence is TGTGCCAGCAGCTCGCGGGGGGCTGAAGCTTTCTTT. It is translated as CASSSRGAEAFF.

A single count supports this clone. The chain joins TRBV19 to TRBJ2-4, with TRBD2 matching over 14 bases. In germline, CDR1 is LNHDA, CDR2 SQIVND (reference sequence). With 8 bases clipped from V and 1 base from J, the junction kept 13 bases outside the gene matches. The CDR3 loop spans 19 amino acids. CDR3 sequence: CASSGRLAGGRGAKNIQYF. The CDR3 DNA is TGTGCCAGTTCAGGGCGACTAGCGGGAGGGAGGGGGGCCAAAAACATTCAGTACTTC. Variable domain in full (rest from reference TRBV19 and TRBJ2-4): DGGITQSPKYLFRKEGQNVTLSCEQNLNHDAMYWYRQDPGQGLRLIYYSQIVNDFQKGDIAEGYSVSREKKESFPLTVTSAQKNPTAFYLCASSGRLAGGRGAKNIQYFGAGTRLSVL.

This clone was seen more than once but under ten times. This rearrangement joins TRBV11-2 to TRBJ2-1; 10 nucleotides match TRBD2. Trimming at V came to 3 bases and at J to 5 bases, leaving 7 bases not matched to a gene. The CDR3 contains 16 residues. Germline V gene lookup returns CDR1 SGHAT and CDR2 FQNNGV. In DNA form, the CDR3 reads TGTGCCAGCAGCTTTAGGGGACTAGCGAAAAACAATGAGCAGTTCTTC. Protein: CASSFRGLAKNNEQFF.

This rearrangement joins TRBV30 to TRBJ2-7; 7 bases fit TRBD2. Germline values: CDR1 GTSNPN, CDR2 SVGIG (reference sequence). This CDR3 is 16 amino acids long. J gave up 0 bases and V 3 bases, and 11 bases lay outside the gene matches. The CDR3 DNA reads as TGTGCCTGGAGCGAGCAAGGGACTAAGCGCTCCTACGAGCAGTACTTC. Amino acid sequence: CAWSEQGTKRSYEQYF.

V is TRBV28 and J is TRBJ1-2; the match to TRBD1 covers 7 bases. CDR3 size: 13 residues. CDR1 and CDR2 from the germline V gene are MDHEN and SYDVKM. The J segment lost 5 bases and the V segment lost 5 bases, leaving 5 bases of the junction unmatched. For the CDR3, the DNA is TGTGCCAGCAGTACCGACAGGGCTTATGGCTACACCTTC. The encoded protein is CASSTDRAYGYTF.